This is a list of T cell receptor beta chains from one sample in a study of blood T cell repertoires in COVID-19. The repertoire was sequenced with immunoSEQ multiplex PCR; TCRdb's copy has only in-frame clones and lacks some. The table lists approximately 250,000 clones, about 89% of them singletons, with about 10% in the top ten. The sequencing sample was made of peripheral blood. The receptors here all came from a man aged 35 to 55 with active or convalescent COVID-19. The CDR3 runs from the conserved cysteine through the conserved F or W. A D gene is named only where the DNA matches it firmly. Rows give clone size only sometimes, using once, few, many, or a class for an expanded clone.

abundance,j_gene,d_gene,v_gene,len,CDR3aa,CDR3nt
-,TRBJ1-5,TRBD1,TRBV5-4,19,CASSLTRGTGPISNQPQHF,TGTGCCAGCAGCCTCACACGCGGGACAGGCCCGATCTCCAATCAGCCCCAGCATTTT
-,TRBJ1-5,TRBD1,TRBV12-5,16,CASGLVGQGSNQPQHF,TGTGCTAGTGGTTTGGTCGGACAGGGAAGCAATCAGCCCCAGCATTTT
-,TRBJ2-3,-,TRBV19,12,CASSQVSDTQYF,TGTGCCAGTAGTCAGGTGTCAGATACGCAGTATTTT
-,TRBJ2-1,TRBD2,TRBV9,17,CASSVGLAGAPYNEQFF,TGTGCCAGCAGCGTAGGACTAGCGGGAGCCCCATACAATGAGCAGTTCTTC
-,TRBJ2-1,-,TRBV5-6,14,CASSQQGNWLRQFF,TGTGCCAGCTCACAACAGGGAAATTGGCTTAGGCAGTTCTTC
-,TRBJ1-2,TRBD1,TRBV27,13,CASSSTGAYGYTF,TGTGCCAGCAGTTCGACAGGGGCGTATGGCTACACCTTC
-,TRBJ2-3,TRBD2,TRBV5-6,16,CASSPPGGGVTDTQYF,TGTGCCAGCAGCCCCCCGGGTGGGGGGGTCACAGATACGCAGTATTTT
-,TRBJ1-3,-,TRBV10-1,16,CASSSGTGTTGNTIYF,TGCGCCAGCAGCTCGGGGACCGGGACAACTGGAAACACCATATATTTT
few,TRBJ1-1,TRBD1,TRBV27,14,CASIDTGGISEAFF,TGTGCCAGCATCGACACAGGGGGGATCTCTGAAGCTTTCTTT
once,TRBJ1-5,-,TRBV30,13,CAWSGTENQPQHF,TGTGCCTGGAGTGGGACAGAGAATCAGCCCCAGCATTTT
-,TRBJ1-6,-,TRBV18,16,CASSPSVGGGGSPLHF,TGTGCCAGCTCACCTTCTGTGGGAGGAGGAGGTTCACCCCTCCACTTT
-,TRBJ1-3,-,TRBV11-3,14,CASSEAGIGNTIYF,TGTGCCAGCAGCGAAGCCGGGATCGGAAACACCATATATTTT
-,TRBJ2-6,-,TRBV4-1,18,CASSHRGTESSGANVLTF,TGCGCCAGCAGCCATAGGGGGACGGAGAGCTCTGGGGCCAACGTCCTGACTTTC
-,TRBJ2-2,TRBD1,TRBV24-1,17,CATSDLQQGADTGELFF,TGTGCCACCAGTGATTTGCAACAGGGGGCCGATACCGGGGAGCTGTTTTTT
-,TRBJ2-1,TRBD2,TRBV19,15,CASRFSGSSYNEQFF,TGTGCCAGTAGATTCAGCGGGAGCTCCTACAATGAGCAGTTCTTC